This TCR beta chain was obtained from a study of T-cell reconstitution after alpha-beta-depleted transplantation in children. Broader study findings: Newly made T cells mostly supplied T-cell counts and diversity one year after transplant. At around two months after transplant, the alpha-beta T cells were reportedly derived from several hundred expanded clones that came from non-depleted graft cells. Day-60 TCRbeta diversity that was high in some patients was derived from surviving recipient T cells and thymic progenitors.

This CDR3 spans 13 amino acids. The J segment lost 9 bases and the V segment lost 6 bases, leaving 4 bases of the junction unmatched. There are a few counts of this clonotype. Its antigen is still unknown. The TCRbeta library was prepared with unique molecular identifiers. TCRdb itself ran the PCR reads through MiXCR, one entry per CDR3 protein. In the table there are under 450,000 distinct CDR3 sequences, roughly 16% of which are singletons. The chain is built from TRBV12-3 or TRBV12-4 and TRBJ2-4; TRBD1 agrees at 11 bases. The sequence derives from a boy under two years old who had a stem cell transplant for Wiskott-Aldrich syndrome, so the T cells may come from the graft donor. This specimen consisted of PBMCs, mostly from graft donor cells, obtained 360 days after TCRalphabeta/CD19-depleted stem cell transplant. The CDR3 is CASSLGQGAIQYF. The DNA of the CDR3 is TGTGCCAGCAGCCTTGGACAGGGGGCCATTCAGTACTTC.